This TCR beta chain was recorded in a study of cytomegalovirus exposure and HLA in healthy donors. Study as a whole: Genetic ancestry analysis placed about 76% of the 410 or so donors that were genotyped in the Caucasian-associated cluster. Regarding the study as a whole: Available immune exposure information was restricted to CMV serostatus only. Per a later analysis, HLA-associated TCR beta chains showed more clonal expansion than other, equally common TCR beta chains. Most TCR beta V segments were productive about 87% or about 30% of the time in an earlier analysis.

Primers included in the PCR were 60 Vbeta and 13 Jbeta primers. Sequenced by immunoSEQ multiplex PCR; TCRdb stores in-frame clones only, minus some. The repertoire has approximately 33,000 clones, around half of them found once; the top ten carry 6.2%. Notes on this clone: Its target is unknown.

The clonotype comes from a woman between 40 and 50 years old in good health and CMV-seropositive. Specimen: PBMCs.

Written as DNA, the CDR3 is TGTGCCAGCAACCTACCCTCTGGGGCGGCTTTCTTT. Amino acid sequence: CASNLPSGAAFF. The chain links TRBV28 to TRBJ1-1; tentatively, D is TRBD1 (5 bases). V was cut by 7 bases and J by 11 bases, with 17 bases left in between. This CDR3 region has 12 residues. Germline V CDR1 and CDR2: MDHEN, SYDVKM.